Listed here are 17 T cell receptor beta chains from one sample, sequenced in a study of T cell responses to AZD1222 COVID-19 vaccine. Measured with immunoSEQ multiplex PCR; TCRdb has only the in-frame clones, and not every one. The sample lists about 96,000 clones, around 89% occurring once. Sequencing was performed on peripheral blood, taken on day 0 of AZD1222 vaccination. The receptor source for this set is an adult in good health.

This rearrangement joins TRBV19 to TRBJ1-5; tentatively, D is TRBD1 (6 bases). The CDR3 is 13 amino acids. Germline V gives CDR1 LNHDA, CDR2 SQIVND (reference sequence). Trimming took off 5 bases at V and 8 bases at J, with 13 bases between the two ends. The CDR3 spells CASSGLQGEPQHF. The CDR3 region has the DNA TGTGCCAGTAGTGGCTTACAGGGAGAGCCCCAGCATTTT.

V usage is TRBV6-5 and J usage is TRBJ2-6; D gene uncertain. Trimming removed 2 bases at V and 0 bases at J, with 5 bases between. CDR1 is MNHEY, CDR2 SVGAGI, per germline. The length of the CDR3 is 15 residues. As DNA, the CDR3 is TGTGCCAGCAGTTACGGAGCCTCTGGGGCCAACGTCCTGACTTTC. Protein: CASSYGASGANVLTF.

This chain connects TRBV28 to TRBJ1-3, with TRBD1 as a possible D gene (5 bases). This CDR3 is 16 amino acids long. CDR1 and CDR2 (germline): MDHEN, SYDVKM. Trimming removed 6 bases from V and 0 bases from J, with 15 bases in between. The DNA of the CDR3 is TGTGCCAGCAGGTCCTTGGGGGTTGGCTCTGGAAACACCATATATTTT. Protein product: CASRSLGVGSGNTIYF.

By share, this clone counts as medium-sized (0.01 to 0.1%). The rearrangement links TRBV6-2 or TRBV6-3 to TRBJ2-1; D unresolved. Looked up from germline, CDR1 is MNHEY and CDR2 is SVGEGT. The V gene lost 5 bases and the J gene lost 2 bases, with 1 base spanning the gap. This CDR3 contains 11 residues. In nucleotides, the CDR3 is TGTGCCAGCAGTCCCTACAATGAGCAGTTCTTC. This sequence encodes CASSPYNEQFF.

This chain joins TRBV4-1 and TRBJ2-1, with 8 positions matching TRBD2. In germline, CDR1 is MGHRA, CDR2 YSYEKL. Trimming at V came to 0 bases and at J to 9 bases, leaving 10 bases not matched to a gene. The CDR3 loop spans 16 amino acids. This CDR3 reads CASSQDTGLAMIEQFF. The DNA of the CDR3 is TGCGCCAGCAGCCAAGATACCGGACTAGCAATGATTGAGCAGTTCTTC.

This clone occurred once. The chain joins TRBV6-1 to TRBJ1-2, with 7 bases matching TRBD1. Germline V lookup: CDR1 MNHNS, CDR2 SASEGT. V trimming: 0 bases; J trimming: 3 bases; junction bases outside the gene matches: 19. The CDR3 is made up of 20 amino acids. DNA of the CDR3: TGTGCCAGCAGTGAAGCGCTTCGGGGGTGGAGGGGGCGCAGTGACTATGGCTACACCTTC. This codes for CASSEALRGWRGRSDYGYTF.

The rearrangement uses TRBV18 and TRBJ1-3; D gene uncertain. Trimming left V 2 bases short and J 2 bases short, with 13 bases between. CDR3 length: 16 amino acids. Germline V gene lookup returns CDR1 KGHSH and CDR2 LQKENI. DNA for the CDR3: TGTGCCAGCTCACCAAGACACCCGCCGGCTGGAAACACCATATATTTT. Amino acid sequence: CASSPRHPPAGNTIYF.

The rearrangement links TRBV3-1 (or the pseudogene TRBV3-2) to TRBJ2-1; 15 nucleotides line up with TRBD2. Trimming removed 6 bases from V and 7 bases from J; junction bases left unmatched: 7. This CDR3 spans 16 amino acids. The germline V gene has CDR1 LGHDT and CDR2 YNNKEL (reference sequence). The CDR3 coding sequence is TGTGCCAGCAGACGGGCCGGGACTAGCGGGAGGAATGAGCAGTTCTTC. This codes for CASRRAGTSGRNEQFF.

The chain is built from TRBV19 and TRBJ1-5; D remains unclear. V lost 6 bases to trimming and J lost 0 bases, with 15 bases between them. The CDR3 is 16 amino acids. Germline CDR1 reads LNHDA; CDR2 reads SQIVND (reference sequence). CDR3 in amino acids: CASSQRHLPSNQPQHF. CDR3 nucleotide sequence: TGTGCCAGTAGCCAAAGACACTTACCTAGCAATCAGCCCCAGCATTTT.

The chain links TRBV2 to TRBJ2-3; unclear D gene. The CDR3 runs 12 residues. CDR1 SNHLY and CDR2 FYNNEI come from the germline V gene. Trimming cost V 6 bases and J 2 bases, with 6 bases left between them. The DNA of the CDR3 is TGTGCCAGCAGCGCGTACACAGATACGCAGTATTTT. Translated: CASSAYTDTQYF.

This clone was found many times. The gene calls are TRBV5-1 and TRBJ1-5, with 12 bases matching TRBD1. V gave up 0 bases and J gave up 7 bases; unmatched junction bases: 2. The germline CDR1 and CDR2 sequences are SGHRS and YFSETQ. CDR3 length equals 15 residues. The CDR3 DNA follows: TGCGCCAGCAGCTTGGCGGGACAGGGGGCCCAGCCCCAGCATTTT. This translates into CASSLAGQGAQPQHF.

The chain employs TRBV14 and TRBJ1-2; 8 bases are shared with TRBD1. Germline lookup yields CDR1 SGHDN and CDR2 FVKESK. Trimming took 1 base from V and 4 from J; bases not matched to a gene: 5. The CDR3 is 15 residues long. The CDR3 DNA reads TGTGCCAGCAGCCAAGCCGACAGGGGTCCCTATGGCTACACCTTC. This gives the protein CASSQADRGPYGYTF.

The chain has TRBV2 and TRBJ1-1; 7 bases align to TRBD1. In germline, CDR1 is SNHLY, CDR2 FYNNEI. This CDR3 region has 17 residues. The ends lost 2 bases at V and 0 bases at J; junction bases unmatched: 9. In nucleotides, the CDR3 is TGTGCCAGCAGTGAACGAGGGCAGGGGGACATGAACACTGAAGCTTTCTTT. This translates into CASSERGQGDMNTEAFF.

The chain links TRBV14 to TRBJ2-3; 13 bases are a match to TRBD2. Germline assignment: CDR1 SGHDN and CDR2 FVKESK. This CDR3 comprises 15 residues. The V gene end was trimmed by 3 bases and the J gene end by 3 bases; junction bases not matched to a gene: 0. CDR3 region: CASSQGLAGTDTQYF. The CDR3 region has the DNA TGTGCCAGCAGCCAGGGACTAGCGGGAACAGATACGCAGTATTTT. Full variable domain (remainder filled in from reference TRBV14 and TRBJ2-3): EAGVTQFPSHSVIEKGQTVTLRCDPISGHDNLYWYRRVMGKEIKFLLHFVKESKQDESGMPNNRFLAERTGGTYSTLKVQPAELEDSGVYFCASSQGLAGTDTQYFGPGTRLTVL.

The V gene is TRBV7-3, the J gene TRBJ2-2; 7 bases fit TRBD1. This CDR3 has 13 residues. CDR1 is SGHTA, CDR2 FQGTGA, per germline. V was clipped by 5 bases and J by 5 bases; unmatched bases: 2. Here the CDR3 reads CASSKTGTGELFF. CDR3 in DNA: TGTGCCAGCAGCAAGACAGGGACCGGGGAGCTGTTTTTT. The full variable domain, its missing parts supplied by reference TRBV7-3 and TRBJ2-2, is GAGVSQTPSNKVTEKGKYVELRCDPISGHTALYWYRQSLGQGPEFLIYFQGTGAADDSGLPNDRFFAVRPEGSVSTLKIQRTERGDSAVYLCASSKTGTGELFFGEGSRLTVL.

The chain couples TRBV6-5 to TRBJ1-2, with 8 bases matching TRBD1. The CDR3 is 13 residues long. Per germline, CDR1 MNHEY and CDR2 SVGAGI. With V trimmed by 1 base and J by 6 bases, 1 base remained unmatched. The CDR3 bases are TGTGCCAGCAGTTACTACAGGGGGAATGGCTACACCTTC. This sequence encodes CASSYYRGNGYTF.

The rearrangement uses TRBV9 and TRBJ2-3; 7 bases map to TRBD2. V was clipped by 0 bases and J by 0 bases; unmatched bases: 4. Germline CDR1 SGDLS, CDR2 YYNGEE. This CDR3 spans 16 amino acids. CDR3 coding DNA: TGTGCCAGCAGCGTAGGCGGGAGATCTAGCACAGATACGCAGTATTTT. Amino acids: CASSVGGRSSTDTQYF.